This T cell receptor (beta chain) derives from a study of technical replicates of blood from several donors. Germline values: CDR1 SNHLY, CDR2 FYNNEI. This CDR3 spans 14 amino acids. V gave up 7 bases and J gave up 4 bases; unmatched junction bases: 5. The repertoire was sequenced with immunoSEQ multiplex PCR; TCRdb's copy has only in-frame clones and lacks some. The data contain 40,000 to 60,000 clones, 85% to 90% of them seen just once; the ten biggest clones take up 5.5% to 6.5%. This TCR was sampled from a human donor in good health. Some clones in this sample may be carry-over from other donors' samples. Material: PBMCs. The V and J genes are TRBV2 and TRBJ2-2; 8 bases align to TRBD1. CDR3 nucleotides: TGTGCCAGCAAAGTGACAGGGGTCACCGGGGAGCTGTTTTTT. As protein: CASKVTGVTGELFF.